Listed below are T cell receptor beta chains from one sample, sequenced in a study of T cells in localized non-small cell lung cancer. TCRdb keeps only in-frame clones here, not all; method: immunoSEQ multiplex PCR. The sample lists about 40,000 clones, approximately 86% occurring once. Sequences were derived from peripheral blood, sampled before any cancer treatment. The receptors shown here come from a man aged 18-49 years with stage I lung adenocarcinoma. Both conserved end residues are part of each CDR3. D genes are given only for firm matches. Clone sizes are given selectively: once, few, many, or a class where the clone is expanded.

j_call: TRBJ1-1
clone_size: NA
d_call: NA
v_call: TRBV4-1
cdr3_aa: CASSQGQLNTEAFF
cdr3_nt: TGCGCCAGCAGCCAAGGGCAGTTGAACACTGAAGCTTTCTTT

j_call: TRBJ2-7
clone_size: once
d_call: NA
v_call: TRBV28
cdr3_aa: CASSISYEQYF
cdr3_nt: TGTGCCAGCAGCATCAGTTACGAGCAGTACTTC

j_call: TRBJ2-1
clone_size: NA
d_call: NA
v_call: TRBV6-4
cdr3_aa: CASSDSYGGEQFF
cdr3_nt: TGTGCCAGCAGTGACTCTTACGGGGGTGAGCAGTTCTTC

j_call: TRBJ2-1
clone_size: NA
d_call: TRBD1
v_call: TRBV7-9
cdr3_aa: CASSIRDSSHHEQFF
cdr3_nt: TGTGCCAGCAGCATACGGGACAGCTCCCACCATGAGCAGTTCTTC

j_call: TRBJ2-7
clone_size: NA
d_call: NA
v_call: TRBV28
cdr3_aa: CASSLGTEIYEQYF
cdr3_nt: TGTGCCAGCAGTTTGGGGACCGAAATTTACGAGCAGTACTTC

j_call: TRBJ1-2
clone_size: NA
d_call: NA
v_call: TRBV5-5
cdr3_aa: CASSLVIGTTNTYGYTF
cdr3_nt: TGTGCCAGCAGCTTGGTGATAGGGACAACTAATACCTATGGCTACACCTTC

j_call: TRBJ2-4
clone_size: NA
d_call: NA
v_call: TRBV6-5
cdr3_aa: CASKGPYENIQYF
cdr3_nt: TGTGCCAGCAAGGGGCCCTACGAGAACATTCAGTACTTC

j_call: TRBJ2-7
clone_size: NA
d_call: NA
v_call: TRBV6-1
cdr3_aa: CASSGLAGFTYEQYF
cdr3_nt: TGTGCCAGCAGTGGTTTGGCAGGGTTTACCTACGAGCAGTACTTC

j_call: TRBJ2-1
clone_size: NA
d_call: TRBD1
v_call: TRBV27
cdr3_aa: CASTGQVENEQFF
cdr3_nt: TGTGCCAGCACGGGACAGGTGGAGAATGAGCAGTTCTTC

j_call: TRBJ1-6
clone_size: NA
d_call: NA
v_call: TRBV7-8
cdr3_aa: CASSPNMGVRNSPLHF
cdr3_nt: TGTGCCAGCAGCCCTAATATGGGGGTTAGGAATTCACCCCTCCACTTT